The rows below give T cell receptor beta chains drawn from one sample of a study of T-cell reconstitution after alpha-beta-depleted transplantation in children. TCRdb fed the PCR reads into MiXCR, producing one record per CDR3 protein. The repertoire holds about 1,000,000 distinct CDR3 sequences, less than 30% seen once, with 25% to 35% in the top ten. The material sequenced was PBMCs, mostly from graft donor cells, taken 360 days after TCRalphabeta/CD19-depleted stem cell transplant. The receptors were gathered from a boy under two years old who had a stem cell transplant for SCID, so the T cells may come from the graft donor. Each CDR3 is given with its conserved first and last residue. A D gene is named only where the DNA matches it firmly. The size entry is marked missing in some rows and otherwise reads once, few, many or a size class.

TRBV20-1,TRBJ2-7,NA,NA,CSAGDEATYEQYF,TGCAGTGCTGGCGATGAGGCAACCTACGAGCAGTACTTC
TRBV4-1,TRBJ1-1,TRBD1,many,CASSRFGTDEAFF,TGCGCCAGCAGCCGATTCGGGACAGATGAAGCTTTCTTT
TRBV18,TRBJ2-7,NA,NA,CASSPQVTQGGEQYF,TGTGCCAGCTCACCACAGGTGACTCAGGGGGGCGAGCAGTACTTC
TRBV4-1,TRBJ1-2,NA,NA,CASRDRPGREASGYGYTF,TGCGCCAGCAGGGATCGTCCGGGGAGAGAGGCCAGTGGGTATGGCTACACCTTC
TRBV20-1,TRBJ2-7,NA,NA,CSASPPEFLSYEQYF,TGCAGTGCTAGCCCCCCGGAGTTCCTCTCCTACGAGCAGTACTTC
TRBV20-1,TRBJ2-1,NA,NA,CSDTVSSSYNEQFF,TGCAGCGACACGGTCAGTAGCTCCTACAATGAGCAGTTCTTC
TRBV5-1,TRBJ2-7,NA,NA,CASSSIEQYF,TGCGCCAGCAGCTCAATCGAGCAGTACTTC
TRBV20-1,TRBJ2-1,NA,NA,CSANEVREQFF,TGCAGTGCTAACGAGGTCCGGGAGCAGTTCTTC
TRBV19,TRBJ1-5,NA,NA,CATTDRAGVGQPQHF,TGTGCCACCACCGATAGGGCGGGGGTTGGTCAGCCCCAGCATTTT
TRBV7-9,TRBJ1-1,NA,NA,CASSQGLLTEAFF,TGTGCCAGCAGCCAAGGGTTGCTCACTGAAGCTTTCTTT
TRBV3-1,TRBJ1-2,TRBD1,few,CASSLGQAYGYTF,TGTGCCAGCAGCCTGGGACAGGCCTATGGCTACACCTTC
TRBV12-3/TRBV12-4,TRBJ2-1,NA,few,CASRGPLAGEQFF,TGTGCCAGCAGGGGCCCCTTGGCGGGTGAGCAGTTCTTC
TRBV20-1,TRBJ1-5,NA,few,CSAIQSNQPQHF,TGCAGTGCTATCCAGAGCAATCAGCCCCAGCATTTT
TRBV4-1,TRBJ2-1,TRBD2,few,CASSQSSGAYNEQFF,TGCGCCAGCAGCCAATCTAGCGGTGCGTACAATGAGCAGTTCTTC
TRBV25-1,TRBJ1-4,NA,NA,CASSEIRTATNEKLFF,TGTGCCAGCAGTGAAATTAGGACAGCAACTAATGAAAAACTGTTTTTT
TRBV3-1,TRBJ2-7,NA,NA,CASSRQAQGTYEQYF,TGTGCCAGCAGCCGCCAAGCACAGGGAACCTACGAGCAGTACTTC
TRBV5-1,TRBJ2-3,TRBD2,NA,CASSSPGTSGISTDTQYF,TGCGCCAGCAGCTCCCCCGGGACTAGCGGAATTAGCACAGATACGCAGTATTTT
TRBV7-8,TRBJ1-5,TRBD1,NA,CASSSATGISNQPQHF,TGTGCCAGCAGCTCGGCGACAGGGATCAGCAATCAGCCCCAGCATTTT
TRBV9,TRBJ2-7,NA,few,CASSPIGGYEQYF,TGTGCCAGCAGCCCCATCGGAGGCTACGAGCAGTACTTC
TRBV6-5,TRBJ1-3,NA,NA,CASSYSTVSGNTIYF,TGTGCCAGCAGTTACTCGACGGTCTCCGGAAACACCATATATTTT
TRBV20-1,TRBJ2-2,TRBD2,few,CSARTSGGNTGELFF,TGCAGTGCTAGAACTAGCGGGGGGAACACCGGGGAGCTGTTTTTT
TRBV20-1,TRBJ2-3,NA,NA,CSAPTHWDSSTDTQYF,TGCAGTGCTCCCACACATTGGGACTCTAGCACAGATACGCAGTATTTT
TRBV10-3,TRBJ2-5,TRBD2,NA,CAISAGTSKETQYF,TGTGCCATCAGTGCTGGGACTAGCAAAGAGACCCAGTACTTC
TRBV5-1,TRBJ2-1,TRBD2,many,CASSPRTSGNEQFF,TGCGCCAGCAGCCCCAGGACTAGCGGCAATGAGCAGTTCTTC
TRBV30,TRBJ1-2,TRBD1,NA,CAWSPNRGYGYTF,TGTGCCTGGAGTCCAAACAGGGGATATGGCTACACCTTC